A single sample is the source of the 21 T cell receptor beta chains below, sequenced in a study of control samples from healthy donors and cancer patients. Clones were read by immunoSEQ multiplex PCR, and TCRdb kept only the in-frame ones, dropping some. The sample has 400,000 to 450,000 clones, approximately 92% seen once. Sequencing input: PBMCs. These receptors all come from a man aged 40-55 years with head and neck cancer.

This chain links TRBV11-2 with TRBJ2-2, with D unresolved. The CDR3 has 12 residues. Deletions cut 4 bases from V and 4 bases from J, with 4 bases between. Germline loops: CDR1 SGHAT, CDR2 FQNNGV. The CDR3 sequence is CASSYTTGELFF. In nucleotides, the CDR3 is TGTGCCAGCAGCTACACCACCGGGGAGCTGTTTTTT. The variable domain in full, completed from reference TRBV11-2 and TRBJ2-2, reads EAGVAQSPRYKIIEKRQSVAFWCNPISGHATLYWYQQILGQGPKLLIQFQNNGVVDDSQLPKDRFSAERLKGVDSTLKIQPAKLEDSAVYLCASSYTTGELFFGEGSRLTVL.

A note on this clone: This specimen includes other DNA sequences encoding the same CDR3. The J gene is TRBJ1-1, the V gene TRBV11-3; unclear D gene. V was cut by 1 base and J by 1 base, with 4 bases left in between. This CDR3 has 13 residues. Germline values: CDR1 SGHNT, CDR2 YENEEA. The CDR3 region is CASSLGGNTEAFF. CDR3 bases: TGTGCCAGCAGCTTAGGAGGGAACACTGAAGCTTTCTTT.

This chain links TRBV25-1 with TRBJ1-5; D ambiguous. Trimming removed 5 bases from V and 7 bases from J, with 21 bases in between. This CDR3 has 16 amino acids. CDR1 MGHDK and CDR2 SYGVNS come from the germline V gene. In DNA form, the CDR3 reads TGTGCCAGCAGTCCCCCGGGAGGGCTGTTTGGACAGCCCCAGCATTTT. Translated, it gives CASSPPGGLFGQPQHF. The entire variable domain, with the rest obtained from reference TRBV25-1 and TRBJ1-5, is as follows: EADIYQTPRYLVIGTGKKITLECSQTMGHDKMYWYQQDPGMELHLIHYSYGVNSTEKGDLSSESTVSRIRTEHFPLTLESARPSHTSQYLCASSPPGGLFGQPQHFGDGTRLSIL.

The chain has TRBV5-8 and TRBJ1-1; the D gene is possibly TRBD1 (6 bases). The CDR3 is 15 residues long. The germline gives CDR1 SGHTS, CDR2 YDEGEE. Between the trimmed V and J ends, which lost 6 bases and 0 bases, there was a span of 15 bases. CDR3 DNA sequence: TGTGCCAGCAAGTGGGCAGGGGAGGTGAACACTGAAGCTTTCTTT. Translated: CASKWAGEVNTEAFF.

CDR3 region: CASSFSQNYEQYF. DNA for the CDR3: TGTGCCAGCAGCTTTTCTCAGAACTACGAGCAGTACTTC. V usage is TRBV7-2 and J usage is TRBJ2-7; D not resolved. From germline, CDR1 is SGHTA and CDR2 FQGNSA. V shed 3 bases and J shed 3 bases, with 9 bases lying between them. The CDR3 runs to 13 residues.

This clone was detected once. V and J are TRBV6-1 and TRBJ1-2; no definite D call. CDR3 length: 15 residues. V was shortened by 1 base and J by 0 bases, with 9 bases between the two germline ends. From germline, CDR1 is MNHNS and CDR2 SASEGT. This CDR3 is CASSEEPTANYGYTF. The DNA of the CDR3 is TGTGCCAGCAGTGAAGAACCCACGGCTAACTATGGCTACACCTTC.

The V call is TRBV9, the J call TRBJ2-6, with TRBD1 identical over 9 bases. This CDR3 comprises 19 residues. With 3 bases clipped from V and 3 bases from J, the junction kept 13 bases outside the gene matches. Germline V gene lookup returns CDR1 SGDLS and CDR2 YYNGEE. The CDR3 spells CASSAPGQGFSGGANVLTF. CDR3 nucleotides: TGTGCCAGCAGCGCCCCGGGACAGGGCTTCTCGGGTGGGGCCAACGTCCTGACTTTC.

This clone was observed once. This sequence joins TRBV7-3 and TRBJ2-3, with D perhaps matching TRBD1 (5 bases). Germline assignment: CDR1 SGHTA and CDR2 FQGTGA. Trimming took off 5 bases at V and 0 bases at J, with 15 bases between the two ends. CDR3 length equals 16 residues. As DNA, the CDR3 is TGTGCCAGCAGCCTACATTGGACAACGAGCACAGATACGCAGTATTTT. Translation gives CASSLHWTTSTDTQYF.

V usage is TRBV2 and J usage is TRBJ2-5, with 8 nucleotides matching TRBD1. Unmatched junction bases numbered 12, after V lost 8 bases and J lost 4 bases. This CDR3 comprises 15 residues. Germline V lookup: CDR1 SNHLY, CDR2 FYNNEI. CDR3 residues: CASLPQGARTETQYF. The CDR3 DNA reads TGTGCCAGCCTTCCTCAGGGGGCGCGGACAGAGACCCAGTACTTC.

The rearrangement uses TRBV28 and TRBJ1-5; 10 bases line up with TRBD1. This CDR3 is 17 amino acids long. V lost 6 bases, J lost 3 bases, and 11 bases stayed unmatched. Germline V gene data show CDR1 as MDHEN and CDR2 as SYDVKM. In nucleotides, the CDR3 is TGTGCCAGCAGCCACCACCGGGACAGGGGAAACAATCAGCCCCAGCATTTT. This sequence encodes CASSHHRDRGNNQPQHF.

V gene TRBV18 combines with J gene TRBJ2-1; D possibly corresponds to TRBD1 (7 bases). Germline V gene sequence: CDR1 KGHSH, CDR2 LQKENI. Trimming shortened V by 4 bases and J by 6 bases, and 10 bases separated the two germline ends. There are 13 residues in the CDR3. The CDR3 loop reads CASSRQGGNEQFF. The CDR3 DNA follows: TGTGCCAGCTCACGACAGGGAGGCAATGAGCAGTTCTTC.

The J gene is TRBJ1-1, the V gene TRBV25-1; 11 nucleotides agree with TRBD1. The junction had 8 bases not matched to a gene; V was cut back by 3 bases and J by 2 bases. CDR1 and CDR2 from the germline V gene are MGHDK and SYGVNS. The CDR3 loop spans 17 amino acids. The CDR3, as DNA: TGTGCCAGCAGTGACTGGACAGGGGGCCTGGTAAACACTGAAGCTTTCTTT. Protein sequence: CASSDWTGGLVNTEAFF. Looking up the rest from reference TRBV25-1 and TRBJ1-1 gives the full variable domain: EADIYQTPRYLVIGTGKKITLECSQTMGHDKMYWYQQDPGMELHLIHYSYGVNSTEKGDLSSESTVSRIRTEHFPLTLESARPSHTSQYLCASSDWTGGLVNTEAFFGQGTRLTVV.

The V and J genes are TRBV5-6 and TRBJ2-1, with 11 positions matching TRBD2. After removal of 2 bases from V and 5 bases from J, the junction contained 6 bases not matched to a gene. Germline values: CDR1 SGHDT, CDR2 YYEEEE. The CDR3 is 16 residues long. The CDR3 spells CASSFPLAGGHNEQFF. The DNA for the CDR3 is TGTGCCAGCAGCTTCCCCCTAGCGGGGGGCCACAATGAGCAGTTCTTC.

The CDR3 loop is CASSSQGLSTEAFF. In DNA form, the CDR3 reads TGTGCCAGCAGCTCCCAGGGCTTGAGCACTGAAGCTTTCTTT. The chain is built from TRBV9 and TRBJ1-1; possibly TRBD1 for D (5 bases). V lost 4 bases and J 4 bases, leaving 14 bases between the germline ends. This CDR3 region has 14 residues. Per the germline V gene, CDR1 is SGDLS and CDR2 is YYNGEE.

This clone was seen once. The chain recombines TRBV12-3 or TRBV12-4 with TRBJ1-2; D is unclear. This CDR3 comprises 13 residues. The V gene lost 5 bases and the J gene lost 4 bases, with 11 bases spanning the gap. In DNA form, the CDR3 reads TGTGCCAGCAGTCCCGGGGAGAGCTATGGCTACACCTTC. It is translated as CASSPGESYGYTF.

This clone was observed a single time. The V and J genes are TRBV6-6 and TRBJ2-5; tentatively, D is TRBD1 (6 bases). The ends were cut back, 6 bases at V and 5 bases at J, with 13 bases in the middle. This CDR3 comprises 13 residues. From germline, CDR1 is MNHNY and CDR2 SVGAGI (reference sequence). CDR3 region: CASRWGLHETQYF. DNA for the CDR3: TGTGCCAGCAGGTGGGGGCTTCACGAGACCCAGTACTTC.

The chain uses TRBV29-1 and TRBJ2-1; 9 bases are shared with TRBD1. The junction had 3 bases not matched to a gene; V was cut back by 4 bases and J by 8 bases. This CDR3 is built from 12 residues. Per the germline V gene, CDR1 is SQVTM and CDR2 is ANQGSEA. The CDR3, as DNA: TGCAGCGTTGGTGACAGGGGGGATGAGCAGTTCTTC. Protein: CSVGDRGDEQFF.

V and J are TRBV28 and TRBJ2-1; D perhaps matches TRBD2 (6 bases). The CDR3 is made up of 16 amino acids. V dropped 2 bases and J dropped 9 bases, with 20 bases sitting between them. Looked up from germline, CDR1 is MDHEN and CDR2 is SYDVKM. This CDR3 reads CASSLGGNTGIREQFF. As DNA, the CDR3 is TGTGCCAGCAGTTTAGGCGGGAACACCGGGATCCGTGAGCAGTTCTTC.

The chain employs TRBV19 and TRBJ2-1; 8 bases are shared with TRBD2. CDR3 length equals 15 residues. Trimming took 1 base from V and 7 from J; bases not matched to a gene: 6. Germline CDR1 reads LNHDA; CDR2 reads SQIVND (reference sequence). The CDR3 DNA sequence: TGTGCCAGTAGTATAGGGAGGCGGGAGGAGAATGAGCAGTTCTTC. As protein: CASSIGRREENEQFF.

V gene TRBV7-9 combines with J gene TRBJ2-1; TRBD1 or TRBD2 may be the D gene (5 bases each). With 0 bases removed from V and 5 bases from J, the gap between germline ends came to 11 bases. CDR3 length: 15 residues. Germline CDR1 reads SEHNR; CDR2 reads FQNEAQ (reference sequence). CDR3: CASSLALGGNNEQFF. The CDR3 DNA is TGTGCCAGCAGCTTAGCGCTTGGGGGAAACAATGAGCAGTTCTTC.

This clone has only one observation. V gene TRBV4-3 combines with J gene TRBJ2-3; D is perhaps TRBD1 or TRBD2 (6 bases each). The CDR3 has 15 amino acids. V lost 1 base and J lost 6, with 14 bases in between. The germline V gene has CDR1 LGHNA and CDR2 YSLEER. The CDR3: CASSQGDGGLDTQYF. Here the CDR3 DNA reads TGCGCCAGCAGCCAAGGGGATGGGGGGCTGGATACGCAGTATTTT.